This record concerns one T cell receptor beta chain sequence. This sample stems from a study of blood T cell repertoires in COVID-19. Study in general: T cells, B-cell-depleted T cells, or PBMCs provided the cDNA or gDNA that served as material.

Method: immunoSEQ multiplex PCR; TCRdb's copy keeps in-frame clones and lacks some. The sample records roughly 62,000 clones, roughly 90% being singletons. The CDR3 runs to 14 residues. Germline loops: CDR1 SGHAT, CDR2 FQNNGV. Trimming took off 5 bases at V and 5 bases at J, with 14 bases between the two ends. This TCR was sampled from a human donor in a cohort sampled during active COVID-19. V is TRBV11-2 and J is TRBJ2-3, with no clear D. What was sequenced was peripheral blood. CDR3 protein: CASSHSYGGDTQYF. CDR3 in DNA: TGTGCCAGCAGCCACTCATACGGTGGAGATACGCAGTATTTT.